This section outlines one T cell receptor beta chain sequence together with its context. Its antigen is as yet unknown. The V end was cut by 0 bases, the J end by 1 base, with 16 bases between. The CDR3 totals 17 residues. CDR1 is SGHNT, CDR2 YYREEE, per germline (reference sequence). Sequencing used immunoSEQ version 4 in survey mode. Genomic DNA was diluted to roughly 9.4 ng/uL, up to 1 ug per sample. Sequencing was performed with immunoSEQ multiplex PCR; in TCRdb, only in-frame clones are kept and a portion is missing. The sample contains 40,000 to 55,000 clones, over 80% of which appear only once. The data belong to a study of persistence of HIV-infected CD4 T cells. Whole-study findings and limits: TCR analyses could not target the rare provirus-carrying CMV-responding cells.

This nonspecific control used anti-CD3/anti-CD28 bead stimulation of CD4+ T cells. Sorting of responding CD4+ T cells relied on upregulated CD40 ligand together with CD69. Donors had CD4+ T cell counts above 400 cells/uL and were CMV-seropositive. Stimulated PBMCs had first been depleted of CD8+ T cells. The chain couples TRBV5-4 to TRBJ2-5, with D tentatively TRBD1 (6 bases). This sequence was found in an adult woman with HIV who was CMV-seropositive. The sample was CD4+ T cells sorted from PBMCs after roughly 19-hour stimulation, taken from a patient who received antiretroviral therapy. The CDR3 sequence: CASSLATSVTGQETQYF. The CDR3 DNA follows: TGTGCCAGCAGCTTGGCTACTTCGGTGACAGGCCAAGAGACCCAGTACTTC.